The following is a TCR beta chain sequence with its context. The antigen is not known. These data belong to a study of radiotherapy plus CTLA-4 blockade in lung cancer. Study findings and constraints: Early blood T cell clone changes and increased post-radiation serum interferon-beta were reportedly the strongest response predictors.

Sequencing was performed with immunoSEQ multiplex PCR; in TCRdb, only in-frame clones are kept and a portion is missing. The sample consists of some 94,000 clones, 82% of them appearing once. V was clipped by 1 base and J by 5 bases, with 9 bases between them. This CDR3 is 14 amino acids long. Germline V CDR1 and CDR2: SGHRS, YFSETQ. The clonotype was recovered from a human donor with non-small cell lung cancer that progressed on radiotherapy plus ipilimumab. The chain employs TRBV5-1 and TRBJ2-2; no firm D call. Material: peripheral blood, obtained from a patient treated with radiotherapy plus ipilimumab. The CDR3 sequence: CASSLSPVTGELFF. CDR3 sequence (DNA): TGCGCCAGCAGCTTGTCTCCGGTAACCGGGGAGCTGTTTTTT.